These 16 T cell receptor beta chains originate from one sample sequenced in a study of siplizumab effects on memory and regulatory T cells. The repertoire was sequenced with immunoSEQ multiplex PCR; TCRdb's copy has only in-frame clones and lacks some. Of about 120,000 clones in the sample, 90% to 95% were seen once. Source material: non-Treg CD4+ T cells sorted from blood. The receptors derive from a human donor in good health.

The rearrangement joins TRBV6-5 to TRBJ2-7; D gene ambiguous. From germline, CDR1 is MNHEY and CDR2 SVGAGI. This CDR3 spans 11 amino acids. The V end was cut by 5 bases, the J end by 5 bases, with 7 bases between. CDR3 sequence reads: CASSTRNEQYF. CDR3 sequence (DNA): TGTGCCAGCAGTACCAGGAACGAGCAGTACTTC.

The V gene is TRBV5-6, the J gene TRBJ2-5; 9 bases match TRBD1. Germline assignment: CDR1 SGHDT and CDR2 YYEEEE. The CDR3 has 16 amino acids. The V and J ends lost 0 bases and 5 bases, in that order; junction bases with no gene match: 8. The CDR3 reads CASSLGGQGLGETQYF. The CDR3 coding sequence is TGTGCCAGCAGCTTGGGGGGACAGGGCCTTGGGGAGACCCAGTACTTC. Complete variable domain (other parts from reference TRBV5-6 and TRBJ2-5): DAGVTQSPTHLIKTRGQQVTLRCSPKSGHDTVSWYQQALGQGPQFIFQYYEEEERQRGNFPDRFSGHQFPNYSSELNVNALLLGDSALYLCASSLGGQGLGETQYFGPGTRLLVL.

The V call is TRBV25-1, the J call TRBJ2-5; 8 nucleotides line up with TRBD1. With V trimmed by 6 bases and J by 3 bases, 9 bases remained unmatched. The germline CDR1 and CDR2 sequences are MGHDK and SYGVNS. The CDR3 contains 15 residues. CDR3 amino acids: CASSEPRTGKETQYF. The CDR3, as DNA: TGTGCCAGCAGCGAACCCCGGACAGGGAAAGAGACCCAGTACTTC.

This chain joins TRBV5-1 and TRBJ1-3; D ambiguous. There are 14 residues in the CDR3. The ends were cut back, 0 bases at V and 10 bases at J, with 14 bases in the middle. CDR1 SGHRS and CDR2 YFSETQ come from the germline V gene. CDR3 residues: CASSLEDPSGTIYF. The CDR3 DNA sequence: TGCGCCAGCAGCTTGGAGGACCCCTCGGGGACCATATATTTT.

The chain employs TRBV5-1 and TRBJ1-1; D gene ambiguous. Germline V gene data show CDR1 as SGHRS and CDR2 as YFSETQ. The CDR3 totals 12 residues. Deletions cut 4 bases from V and 10 bases from J, with 14 bases between. The CDR3 loop reads CASSLESVPAFF. The CDR3 bases are TGCGCCAGCAGCCTAGAGTCGGTTCCAGCTTTCTTT.

The chain links TRBV5-1 to TRBJ1-6; D not certain. V shed 0 bases and J shed 11 bases, with 21 bases lying between them. CDR3 size: 17 residues. Germline CDR1 and CDR2: SGHRS and YFSETQ. This chain's CDR3 is CASSLALDLLFPTPLHF. The DNA of the CDR3 is TGCGCCAGCAGCTTGGCGTTGGACCTCCTGTTTCCTACACCCCTCCACTTT.

The chain combines TRBV5-4 with TRBJ2-3; 10 nucleotides match TRBD2. CDR1 and CDR2 (germline): SGHNT, YYREEE (reference sequence). J was trimmed by 3 bases and V by 2 bases; bases with no gene match: 3. CDR3 length: 15 amino acids. The CDR3 nucleotides are TGTGCCAGCAGCTTTGGACTAGCGGTGACAGATACGCAGTATTTT. Protein sequence: CASSFGLAVTDTQYF.

V and J are TRBV10-3 and TRBJ1-3; unclear D gene. Germline loops: CDR1 ENHRY, CDR2 SYGVKD. The V gene lost 4 bases and the J gene lost 0 bases, with 10 bases spanning the gap. The length of the CDR3 is 15 residues. The CDR3 loop is CAISGSGNSGNTIYF. The DNA of the CDR3 is TGTGCCATCAGTGGATCCGGGAACTCTGGAAACACCATATATTTT.

As concerns this clone: Within the sample, other DNA sequences also encode this same CDR3. In DNA form, the CDR3 reads TGTGCCAGCTCCCCGCAAGAGAACACTGAAGCTTTCTTT. This sequence encodes CASSPQENTEAFF. The chain is built from TRBV18 and TRBJ1-1, with D hard to call. This CDR3 region has 13 residues. The V gene's germline CDR1 is KGHSH and CDR2 LQKENI. V lost 6 bases and J lost 1, with 9 bases in between. The full variable domain, rest sourced from reference TRBV18 and TRBJ1-1, is NAGVMQNPRHLVRRRGQEARLRCSPMKGHSHVYWYRQLPEEGLKFMVYLQKENIIDESGMPKERFSAEFPKEGPSILRIQQVVRGDSAAYFCASSPQENTEAFFGQGTRLTVV.

V gene TRBV7-9 combines with J gene TRBJ2-4; D is uncertain. This CDR3 has 15 residues. Germline CDR1 is SEHNR and CDR2 is FQNEAQ (reference sequence). The V end was cut by 5 bases, the J end by 3 bases, with 14 bases between. The CDR3 is CASSPNDNFKNIQYF. The CDR3 coding sequence is TGTGCCAGCAGCCCCAACGACAATTTCAAAAACATTCAGTACTTC.

The genes are TRBV5-5 and TRBJ1-2; possible D gene TRBD1, 5 bases. This CDR3 has 12 residues. CDR1 is SGHKS and CDR2 is YYEKEE in the germline V gene (reference sequence). V lost 4 bases and J 7 bases, leaving 11 bases between the germline ends. CDR3 sequence: CASSVRQFGYTF. The DNA for the CDR3 is TGTGCCAGCAGCGTCCGACAGTTTGGCTACACCTTC.

A few counts support this clone. J is TRBJ1-1 and V is TRBV5-1; 7 bases match TRBD1. V gave up 4 bases and J gave up 3 bases; unmatched junction bases: 12. Germline V lookup: CDR1 SGHRS, CDR2 YFSETQ. The CDR3 is 16 residues long. Written as DNA, the CDR3 is TGCGCCAGCAGCCAACACCGGGACAGTAGGGACACTGAAGCTTTCTTT. The encoded protein is CASSQHRDSRDTEAFF.

The chain has TRBV18 and TRBJ1-5; D remains unclear. The CDR3 length is 15 residues. V was cut by 2 bases and J by 4 bases, with 12 bases left in between. CDR1 is KGHSH, CDR2 LQKENI, per germline. The CDR3 DNA follows: TGTGCCAGCTCACCAAATCCCAGCCGTAATCAGCCCCAGCATTTT. It is translated as CASSPNPSRNQPQHF. Drawing the rest from reference TRBV18 and TRBJ1-5, the complete variable domain is NAGVMQNPRHLVRRRGQEARLRCSPMKGHSHVYWYRQLPEEGLKFMVYLQKENIIDESGMPKERFSAEFPKEGPSILRIQQVVRGDSAAYFCASSPNPSRNQPQHFGDGTRLSIL.

The genes are TRBV4-2 and TRBJ1-2; the D is unclear. The CDR3 length is 16 residues. With 3 bases removed from V and 3 bases from J, the gap between germline ends came to 17 bases. The germline CDR1 and CDR2 sequences are LGHNA and YNFKEQ. CDR3 residues: CASSQGDQKIHYGYTF. DNA for the CDR3: TGTGCCAGCAGCCAGGGCGACCAGAAAATCCACTATGGCTACACCTTC.

V usage is TRBV5-1 and J usage is TRBJ2-1; 9 bases align to TRBD2. The length of the CDR3 is 15 residues. With 2 bases clipped from V and 7 bases from J, the junction kept 7 bases outside the gene matches. The germline V gene encodes CDR1 SGHRS and CDR2 YFSETQ. The CDR3 coding sequence is TGCGCCAGCAGCTTCACTAGCGGGCCCTCGAATGAGCAGTTCTTC. Translated, it gives CASSFTSGPSNEQFF.

The genes are TRBV5-1 and TRBJ2-2; 8 nucleotides align to TRBD2. J lost 3 bases, V lost 0 bases, and 4 bases had no gene match. The CDR3 runs 16 residues. Germline V gene data show CDR1 as SGHRS and CDR2 as YFSETQ. As DNA, the CDR3 is TGCGCCAGCAGCTTGGACGGGAGGGCCGACACCGGGGAGCTGTTTTTT. Amino acid sequence: CASSLDGRADTGELFF.